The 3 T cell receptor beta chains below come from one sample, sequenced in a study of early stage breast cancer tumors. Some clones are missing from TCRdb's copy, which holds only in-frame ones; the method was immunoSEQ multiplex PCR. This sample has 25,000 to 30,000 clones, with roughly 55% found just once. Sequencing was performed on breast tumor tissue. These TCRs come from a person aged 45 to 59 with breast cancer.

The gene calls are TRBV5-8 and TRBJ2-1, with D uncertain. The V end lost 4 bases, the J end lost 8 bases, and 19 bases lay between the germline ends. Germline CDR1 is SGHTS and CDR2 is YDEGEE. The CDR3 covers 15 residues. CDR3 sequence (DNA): TGTGCCAGCAGCCGTCGGCGCCCGGGTCTCGATGAGCAGTTCTTC. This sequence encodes CASSRRRPGLDEQFF.

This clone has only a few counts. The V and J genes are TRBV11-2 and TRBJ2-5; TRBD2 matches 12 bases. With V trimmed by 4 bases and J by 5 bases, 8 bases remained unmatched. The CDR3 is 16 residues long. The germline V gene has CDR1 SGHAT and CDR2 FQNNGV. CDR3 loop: CASSSGLAGRGETQYF. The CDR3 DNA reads TGTGCCAGCAGCTCGGGACTAGCGGGCCGGGGGGAGACCCAGTACTTC.

Written as DNA, the CDR3 is TGTGCCAGCAGCTTGGCTAGGACAGGGGGCGAGAATGAGCAGTTCTTC. Translation gives CASSLARTGGENEQFF. The J gene is TRBJ2-1, the V gene TRBV5-4; 11 bases map to TRBD1. J gave up 7 bases and V 0 bases, and 6 bases lay outside the gene matches. The CDR3 runs 16 residues. Germline loops: CDR1 SGHNT, CDR2 YYREEE (reference sequence).